A single sample gave rise to the 14 T cell receptor beta chains below, sequenced in a study of shared clonotypes between healthy human individuals. The protocol was immunoSEQ multiplex PCR, while the TCRdb copy is restricted to in-frame clones and leaves out a portion. The sample contains about 2.2 million clones, 93% of which appear only once. Naive CD8 cells, CD45RO-negative and positively selected for CCR7, excluded terminally differentiated effector memory CD45RA+ cells. The specimen was naive CD8+ T cells from PBMCs. The source of these receptors is a man between 18 and 29 years old in good health. Some clones in this sample may be carry-over from other donors' samples.

The chain employs TRBV28 and TRBJ1-1, with D perhaps matching TRBD1 (5 bases). V shed 2 bases and J shed 3 bases, with 10 bases lying between them. Germline V gene lookup returns CDR1 MDHEN and CDR2 SYDVKM. This CDR3 region has 14 residues. DNA of the CDR3: TGTGCCAGCAGTTTAGTGGGGGTTTACACTGAAGCTTTCTTT. Translating gives CASSLVGVYTEAFF.

This clone was counted once. In the same sample, other DNA sequences code for this CDR3. V usage is TRBV29-1 and J usage is TRBJ2-7; the D gene is possibly TRBD2 (5 bases). The germline gives CDR1 SQVTM, CDR2 ANQGSEA. V was clipped by 4 bases and J by 1 base, with 5 bases between them. The CDR3 is 11 residues long. The CDR3 sequence is CSVGTSYEQYF. Here the CDR3 DNA reads TGCAGCGTTGGGACTTCCTACGAGCAGTACTTC.

This chain links TRBV6-4 with TRBJ2-1; D gene ambiguous. Between the trimmed V and J ends, which lost 6 bases and 7 bases, there was a span of 19 bases. This CDR3 is 15 amino acids long. Germline V gives CDR1 MRHNA, CDR2 SNTAGT. For the CDR3, the DNA is TGTGCCAGCAGCCCCGGAGCTAGTATTCAAAATGAGCAGTTCTTC. It is translated as CASSPGASIQNEQFF.

V and J are TRBV11-2 and TRBJ1-1; a weak D match, TRBD1 (5 bases). The germline V gene has CDR1 SGHAT and CDR2 FQNNGV. V was pared by 5 bases and J by 11 bases, with 24 bases between. The CDR3 totals 15 residues. In nucleotides, the CDR3 is TGTGCCAGCAGCCTTTTCGTTGTGTCGGGGCCGGACGCTTTCTTT. Translating gives CASSLFVVSGPDAFF.

With regard to this clone: Different DNA sequences within this sample yield the same CDR3. The rearrangement links TRBV19 to TRBJ2-1, with a weak D call TRBD2 (6 bases). Trimming removed 3 bases at V and 4 bases at J, with 7 bases between. Germline values: CDR1 LNHDA, CDR2 SQIVND (reference sequence). The length of the CDR3 is 13 residues. The DNA of the CDR3 is TGTGCCAGTAGTATGGGACTTTACAATGAGCAGTTCTTC. This codes for CASSMGLYNEQFF.

The chain recombines TRBV19 with TRBJ2-1, with 10 bases fitting TRBD2. The CDR3 length is 12 residues. Germline V CDR1 and CDR2: LNHDA, SQIVND (reference sequence). Trimming removed 10 bases from V and 4 bases from J; junction bases left unmatched: 1. The CDR3 DNA is TGTGCCACTAGCGGGGGATACAATGAGCAGTTCTTC. Protein: CATSGGYNEQFF.

The table lists this clone with a count of one. CDR3 bases: TGTGCCAGCAGCTTAGGGTGGGGGACAGGGAAGGACGAGCAGTACTTC. Its protein is CASSLGWGTGKDEQYF. The V and J genes are TRBV7-6 and TRBJ2-7, with 9 bases matching TRBD1. Per the germline V gene, CDR1 is SGHVS and CDR2 is FNYEAQ. This CDR3 is built from 16 residues. Unmatched junction bases numbered 9, after V lost 1 base and J lost 5 bases.

The J gene is TRBJ1-1, the V gene TRBV7-9, with 11 bases matching TRBD1. Trimming took 4 bases from V and 4 from J; bases not matched to a gene: 5. The CDR3 is 15 amino acids. Germline CDR1 and CDR2: SEHNR and FQNEAQ (reference sequence). As DNA, the CDR3 is TGTGCCAGCAGCTCACCTGGGACAGGGGGCACTGAAGCTTTCTTT. Its protein is CASSSPGTGGTEAFF. Full variable domain (missing parts from reference TRBV7-9 and TRBJ1-1): DTGVSQNPRHKITKRGQNVTFRCDPISEHNRLYWYRQTLGQGPEFLTYFQNEAQLEKSRLLSDRFSAERPKGSFSTLEIQRTEQGDSAMYLCASSSPGTGGTEAFFGQGTRLTVV.

This clone came up once. The chain links TRBV4-2 to TRBJ2-3; 9 bases align to TRBD2. Trimming cost V 4 bases and J 0 bases; bases outside gene matches: 8. Germline-derived CDR1 and CDR2 are LGHNA and YNFKEQ. The CDR3 has 17 residues. CDR3 protein: CASSLAGVRSSTDTQYF. The DNA for the CDR3 is TGTGCCAGCAGCCTAGCGGGGGTACGATCTAGCACAGATACGCAGTATTTT.

This chain uses TRBV14 with TRBJ2-2; either TRBD1 or TRBD2 may fit D (6 bases each). CDR3 length: 15 amino acids. CDR1 and CDR2 from the germline V gene are SGHDN and FVKESK. V was shortened by 3 bases and J by 5 bases, with 13 bases between the two germline ends. CDR3 sequence: CASSQGGHGTGELFF. CDR3 nucleotide sequence: TGTGCCAGCAGCCAGGGGGGCCACGGGACCGGGGAGCTGTTTTTT.

V and J are TRBV11-1 and TRBJ2-2, with D hard to call. Deletions cut 5 bases from V and 6 bases from J, with 4 bases between. Germline V lookup: CDR1 SGHAT, CDR2 FQDESV (reference sequence). The CDR3 covers 11 residues. The DNA of the CDR3 is TGTGCCAGCAGCGGCCCCGGGGAGCTGTTTTTT. Its protein product is CASSGPGELFF.

The chain joins TRBV27 to TRBJ2-3, with 7 positions matching TRBD1. The CDR3 has 16 amino acids. In germline, CDR1 is MNHEY, CDR2 SMNVEV (reference sequence). V trimming: 5 bases; J trimming: 0 bases; junction bases outside the gene matches: 8. In DNA, the CDR3 is TGTGCCAGCAGTCCACAGGGGAACTTGAGCACAGATACGCAGTATTTT. It yields the protein CASSPQGNLSTDTQYF.

This CDR3 reads CASSEARLAGVEQYF. DNA of the CDR3: TGTGCCAGCAGTGAAGCACGACTAGCGGGAGTCGAGCAGTACTTC. The chain is built from TRBV6-1 and TRBJ2-7; 12 bases fit TRBD2. V trimming: 0 bases; J trimming: 6 bases; junction bases outside the gene matches: 3. Germline lookup yields CDR1 MNHNS and CDR2 SASEGT. The CDR3 is 15 residues long.

Note on this clone: Other DNA sequences of this sample code for an identical CDR3. This rearrangement joins TRBV7-3 to TRBJ2-1, with 11 nucleotides matching TRBD2. This CDR3 region has 16 residues. The ends lost 5 bases at V and 3 bases at J; junction bases unmatched: 6. The germline CDR1 and CDR2 sequences are SGHTA and FQGTGA. The CDR3: CASSLLAGGLYNEQFF. The CDR3, as DNA: TGTGCCAGCAGCCTCTTAGCGGGAGGGCTCTACAATGAGCAGTTCTTC.